Here is one TCR beta chain with its context. Its antigen is undetermined. This specimen belongs to a study of response to subunit inactivated influenza vaccine. Whole-study results and caveats: Authors suggested that a seasonal influenza vaccination recruits few new T cells each time.

TCRdb used MiXCR to reprocess the RT-PCR reads, holding one entry per CDR3 protein. The sample has hundreds of thousands of distinct CDR3 sequences; about a tenth are singletons. The CDR3 loop spans 14 amino acids. V was cut by 2 bases and J by 4 bases, with 11 bases left in between. Germline CDR1 and CDR2: MNHNS and SASEGT. J is TRBJ2-5 and V is TRBV6-1; D is unclear. The source of this sequence is a man aged 45 to 65 who received an inactivated influenza vaccine. The source was PBMCs from blood, collected roughly 47 days after vaccination. CDR3 loop: CASSEFWVSETQYF. In DNA, the CDR3 is TGTGCCAGCAGTGAATTTTGGGTGTCAGAGACCCAGTACTTC.